This passage covers 9 T cell receptor beta chains from one sample sequenced in a study of preoperative IRX-2 immunotherapy in early breast cancer. Libraries were prepared by immunoSEQ multiplex PCR; TCRdb keeps only in-frame clonotypes and omits some of them. This sample has around 40,000 clones, with just under 95% found just once. Treatment noted: preoperative locoregional IRX-2 cytokine immunotherapy. The sample consisted of tumor tissue, taken after IRX-2 immunotherapy. The receptors here all came from a human donor with breast cancer.

This clone has only a few counts. The genes are TRBV28 and TRBJ1-4, with 8 bases aligning to TRBD1. Germline CDR1 reads MDHEN; CDR2 reads SYDVKM. This CDR3 contains 17 residues. Trimming took 6 bases from V and 9 from J; bases not matched to a gene: 18. CDR3 residues: CASSHPLLGQEVQKLFF. The DNA of the CDR3 is TGTGCCAGCAGCCATCCCCTCTTGGGACAGGAGGTACAAAAACTGTTTTTT. Together with reference TRBV28 and TRBJ1-4, the CDR3 gives the full variable domain: DVKVTQSSRYLVKRTGEKVFLECVQDMDHENMFWYRQDPGLGLRLIYFSYDVKMKEKGDIPEGYSVSREKKERFSLILESASTNQTSMYLCASSHPLLGQEVQKLFFGSGTQLSVL.

The chain has TRBV18 and TRBJ2-7; D gene uncertain. CDR1 is KGHSH, CDR2 LQKENI, per germline. The CDR3 has 15 amino acids. Trimming shortened V by 3 bases and J by 3 bases, and 15 bases separated the two germline ends. The CDR3 loop is CASSPDFDGYYEQYF. The CDR3 DNA is TGTGCCAGCTCACCGGATTTCGACGGATACTACGAGCAGTACTTC.

The chain is built from TRBV30 and TRBJ2-2, with D uncertain. The germline V gene has CDR1 GTSNPN and CDR2 SVGIG (reference sequence). The CDR3 has 13 residues. Trimming cost V 3 bases and J 0 bases, with 5 bases left between them. In DNA form, the CDR3 reads TGTGCCTGGAGCCCCGCGAACACCGGGGAGCTGTTTTTT. This encodes CAWSPANTGELFF.

This rearrangement joins TRBV6-4 to TRBJ1-2; D may be TRBD1 (5 bases). Deletions cut 1 base from V and 4 bases from J, with 10 bases between. Looked up from germline, CDR1 is MRHNA and CDR2 is SNTAGT. This CDR3 region has 14 residues. CDR3 in DNA: TGTGCCAGCAGTGACTACGGGGGGTCCTATGGCTACACCTTC. Protein sequence: CASSDYGGSYGYTF.

The gene calls are TRBV28 and TRBJ1-2, with D perhaps TRBD1 (6 bases). The germline V gene encodes CDR1 MDHEN and CDR2 SYDVKM. V was trimmed by 4 bases and J by 4 bases, leaving 13 bases between them. The CDR3 runs 14 residues. The DNA of the CDR3 is TGTGCCAGCAGTTCCCCGGGACACGTCTATGGCTACACCTTC. This gives the protein CASSSPGHVYGYTF.

This clone was seen a few times. The genes are TRBV7-6 and TRBJ1-6; 7 nucleotides match TRBD1. From germline, CDR1 is SGHVS and CDR2 FNYEAQ. J gave up 8 bases and V 5 bases, and 6 bases lay outside the gene matches. This CDR3 is built from 14 residues. The CDR3 DNA sequence: TGTGCCAGCAGCATCGCAGGGGGGCATTCACCCCTCCACTTT. Amino acid sequence: CASSIAGGHSPLHF.

The V and J genes are TRBV5-1 and TRBJ1-6; D not certain. The CDR3 is 16 amino acids. Per germline, CDR1 SGHRS and CDR2 YFSETQ. Trimming took off 4 bases at V and 0 bases at J, with 11 bases between the two ends. CDR3 residues: CASSPFRSSYNSPLHF. The CDR3 DNA follows: TGCGCCAGCAGCCCGTTCCGGAGCTCCTATAATTCACCCCTCCACTTT.

The chain joins TRBV10-2 to TRBJ2-7, with D hard to call. The V and J ends lost 6 bases and 6 bases respectively, with 12 bases between them. There are 12 residues in the CDR3. In germline, CDR1 is WSHSY, CDR2 SAAADI. The DNA for the CDR3 is TGCGCCAGCAGCGCCGGTGAAGGCGAGCAGTACTTC. Residues: CASSAGEGEQYF.

The chain carries TRBV29-1 and TRBJ1-1; D is unclear. Deletions cut 6 bases from V and 1 base from J, with 12 bases between. This CDR3 comprises 13 residues. The germline gives CDR1 SQVTM, CDR2 ANQGSEA. DNA of the CDR3: TGCAGCGTCGCCCAGTACAAGAACACTGAAGCTTTCTTT. The encoded protein is CSVAQYKNTEAFF. Combining the CDR3 with reference TRBV29-1 and TRBJ1-1 gives the whole variable domain SAVISQKPSRDICQRGTSLTIQCQVDSQVTMMFWYRQQPGQSLTLIATANQGSEATYESGFVIDKFPISRPNLTFSTLTVSNMSPEDSSIYLCSVAQYKNTEAFFGQGTRLTVV.